This TCR beta chain appears in the sequencing data of a study of blood T cells in healthy people across ages. Comments on this clonotype: The target antigen is unknown.

V was cut by 4 bases and J by 3 bases, with 9 bases left in between. The length of the CDR3 is 12 residues. In germline, CDR1 is SQVTM, CDR2 ANQGSEA. Regarding the study as a whole: Strong correlation linked observed beta diversity and percent naive T cells. A roughly linear age-dependent decrease characterized TCR beta diversity per million T cells.

For the second PCR, which ran for about 6 to 12 cycles, a sample-barcoded 5' primer and a J-beta primer mix were used. The authors tagged each cDNA molecule using a template-switch adaptor with 12 random nucleotides. TCRdb redid the calling of the 5' RACE reads with MiXCR, one entry per CDR3 protein. The sample gives about 1.1 million distinct CDR3 sequences, around two fifths of which show up once; about an eighth is in the top ten. V and J are TRBV29-1 and TRBJ1-1; weak D call: TRBD1 (5 bases). Sequenced sample: blood. The TCR sequence derives from a man aged 18 to 29 in good health. The CDR3 is CSVAKGDTEAFF. The CDR3 bases are TGCAGCGTTGCCAAAGGGGACACTGAAGCTTTCTTT.